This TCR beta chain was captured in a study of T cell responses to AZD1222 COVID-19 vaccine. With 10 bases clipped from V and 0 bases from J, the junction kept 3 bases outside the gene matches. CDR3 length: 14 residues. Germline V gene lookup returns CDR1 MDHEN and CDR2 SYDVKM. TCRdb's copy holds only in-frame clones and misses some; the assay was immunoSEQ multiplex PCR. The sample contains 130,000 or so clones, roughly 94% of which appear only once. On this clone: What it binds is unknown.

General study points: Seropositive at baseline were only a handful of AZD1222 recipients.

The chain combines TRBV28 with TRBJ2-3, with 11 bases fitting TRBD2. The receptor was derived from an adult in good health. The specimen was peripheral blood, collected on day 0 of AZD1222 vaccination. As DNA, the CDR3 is TGTGCCACCAGACTAGCGGGAAGCACAGATACGCAGTATTTT. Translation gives CATRLAGSTDTQYF. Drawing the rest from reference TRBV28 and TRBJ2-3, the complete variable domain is DVKVTQSSRYLVKRTGEKVFLECVQDMDHENMFWYRQDPGLGLRLIYFSYDVKMKEKGDIPEGYSVSREKKERFSLILESASTNQTSMYLCATRLAGSTDTQYFGPGTRLTVL.